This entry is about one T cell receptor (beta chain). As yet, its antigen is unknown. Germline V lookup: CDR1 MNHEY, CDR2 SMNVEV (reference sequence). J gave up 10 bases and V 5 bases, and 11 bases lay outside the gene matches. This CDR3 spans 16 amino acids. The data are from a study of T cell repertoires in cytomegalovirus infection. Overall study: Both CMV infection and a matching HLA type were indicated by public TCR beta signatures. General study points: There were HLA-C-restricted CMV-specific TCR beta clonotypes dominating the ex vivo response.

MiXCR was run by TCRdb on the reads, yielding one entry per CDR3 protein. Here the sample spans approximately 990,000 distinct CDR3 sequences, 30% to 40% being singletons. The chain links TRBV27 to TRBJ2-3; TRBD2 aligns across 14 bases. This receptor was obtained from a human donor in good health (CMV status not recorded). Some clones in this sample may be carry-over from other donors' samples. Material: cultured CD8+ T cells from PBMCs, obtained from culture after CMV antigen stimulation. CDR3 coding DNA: TGTGCCAGCAGTCCTGGGACTAGCGGGGGTTCGGGGGCGCAGTATTTT. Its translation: CASSPGTSGGSGAQYF.